The rows below give T cell receptor beta chains drawn from one sample of a study of T cells in Graves' hyperthyroidism and ophthalmopathy. MiXCR was run by TCRdb on the multiplex PCR reads, yielding one entry per CDR3 protein. Of roughly 500,000 distinct CDR3 sequences listed, approximately 25% were seen once; the top ten hold around 11%. Sequenced: blood. Source of these receptors: a woman in her thirties with Graves' ophthalmopathy. Each CDR3 is given without its conserved first and last residue.

v_call cdr3_aa
TRBV7-6 ASSPTDRSNEQY
TRBV5-5 ASSSDSLLIGELF
TRBV30 AWSSNPVLRGPNQETQY
TRBV6-5 ASRAWSNQPQH
TRBV12-3/TRBV12-4 ASSFNRAYEQY
TRBV5-6 ASRAGGTEAF
TRBV12-3/TRBV12-4 ASSVDRARNTEAF
TRBV28 ASSSGGMGNQPQH
TRBV27 ASSSAPSSWCT
TRBV29-1 SAAWGGTEAF
TRBV29-1 SAMGGIGGLNTEAF
TRBV6-2/TRBV6-3 ASSRTSGVRAFDYEQY
TRBV11-2 ASSLDWGANTEAF
TRBV28 ASSLVMGRGEILAKNIKY
TRBV27 ASSLYGGKAF
TRBV15 ATSRAYNSYEQY
TRBV29-1 SVEDQAGGYEQY
TRBV5-8 ASSLGGRSEAF
TRBV10-3 AISVSGQGAFT
TRBV6-2/TRBV6-3 ASRERVGNTEAF
TRBV18 ASSPPRGAYEQY
TRBV2 ASRERPTNYEQY
TRBV28 ASSLWRLAGGRGETQY
TRBV5-1 ASSSRAGIEKTQY
TRBV6-1 ASMNRVNTEAF
TRBV7-8 ASRDDRVRSGNTIY
TRBV18 ASSPRDRGPETQY
TRBV28 ASTQAGWAYEQY
TRBV5-6 ASSFIYTGELF
TRBV29-1 SVESGRNTEAF
TRBV7-3 ASSLSSGGGPETQY
TRBV2 ASAYTGSAFYEQY
TRBV7-6 ASSFYRGISYEQY
TRBV29-1 SVCSGGNQPQH
TRBV28 ASSLEASGSYEQY
TRBV9 ASSVGDSLYGYT
TRBV12-3/TRBV12-4 ASSPPTGNQPQH
TRBV25-1 ASSEAGVDGYT
TRBV4-2 ASSQANGLGGQPQH
TRBV12-3/TRBV12-4 ASSFNQGAFGELF
TRBV12-3/TRBV12-4 ASSITRTSGDSEF
TRBV14 ASSQLRGGYGYT
TRBV11-2 ASSLWSGLTNTGELF
TRBV20-1 SATRQPRTEAF
TRBV6-2/TRBV6-3 ASSYWGGDGNQPQH
TRBV6-2/TRBV6-3 ASSWPRNTGELF
TRBV4-1 ASSQGGEETQY
TRBV12-3/TRBV12-4 ASSLAGSRDTIY
TRBV6-2/TRBV6-3 ASSSGWYEQY